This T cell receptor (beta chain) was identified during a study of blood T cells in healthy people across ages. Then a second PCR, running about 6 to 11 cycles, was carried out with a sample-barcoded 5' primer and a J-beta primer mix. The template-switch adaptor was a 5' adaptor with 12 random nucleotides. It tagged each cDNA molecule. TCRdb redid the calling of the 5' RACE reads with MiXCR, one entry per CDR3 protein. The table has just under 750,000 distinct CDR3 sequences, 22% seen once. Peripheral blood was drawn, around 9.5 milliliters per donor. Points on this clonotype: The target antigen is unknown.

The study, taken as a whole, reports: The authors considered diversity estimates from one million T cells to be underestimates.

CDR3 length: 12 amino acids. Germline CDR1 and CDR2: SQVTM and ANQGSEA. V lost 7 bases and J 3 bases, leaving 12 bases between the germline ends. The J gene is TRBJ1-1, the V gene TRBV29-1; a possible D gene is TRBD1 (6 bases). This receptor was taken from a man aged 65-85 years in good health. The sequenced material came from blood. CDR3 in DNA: TGCAGCGCCGAGGGGGTCGACACTGAAGCTTTCTTT. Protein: CSAEGVDTEAFF. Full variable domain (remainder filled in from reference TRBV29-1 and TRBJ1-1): SAVISQKPSRDICQRGTSLTIQCQVDSQVTMMFWYRQQPGQSLTLIATANQGSEATYESGFVIDKFPISRPNLTFSTLTVSNMSPEDSSIYLCSAEGVDTEAFFGQGTRLTVV.